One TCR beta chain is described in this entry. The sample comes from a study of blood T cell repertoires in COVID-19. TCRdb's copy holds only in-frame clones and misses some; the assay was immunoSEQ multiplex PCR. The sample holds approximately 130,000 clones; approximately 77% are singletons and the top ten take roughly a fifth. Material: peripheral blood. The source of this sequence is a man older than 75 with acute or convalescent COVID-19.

The CDR3 is CASSSSGGAKNIQYF. The CDR3 nucleotides read TGTGCCAGCAGTTCTAGCGGGGGGGCCAAAAACATTCAGTACTTC. The chain carries TRBV2 and TRBJ2-4, with 11 bases lining up with TRBD2. The V gene end was trimmed by 5 bases and the J gene end by 1 base; junction bases not matched to a gene: 1. The CDR3 is 15 amino acids. CDR1 and CDR2 from the germline V gene are SNHLY and FYNNEI.